A selection of T cell receptor beta chains follows, all from one sample in a study of memory CD4+ T cells and cytomegalovirus serostatus. Clones were sequenced by immunoSEQ multiplex PCR, and TCRdb holds only the in-frame ones, with some missing. The table lists around 25,000 clones, about 70% of them singletons, with around 1% in the top ten. Sequenced input: memory CD4+ T cells from blood. These receptors all stem from an adult in good health and CMV-seronegative. CDR3s include the opening cysteine and the closing phenylalanine or tryptophan. D genes are given only for firm matches. Only some rows state a clone size, as once, few, many or a class for expanded clones.

abundance: NA; v_gene: TRBV10-3; d_gene: NA; j_gene: TRBJ2-2; CDR3aa: CAITLDGTGELFF; CDR3nt: TGTGCCATCACTCTGGACGGGACCGGGGAGCTGTTTTTT
abundance: NA; v_gene: TRBV5-4; d_gene: NA; j_gene: TRBJ1-6; CDR3aa: CASSLDSTNNSPLHF; CDR3nt: TGTGCCAGCAGCTTGGACAGCACCAACAATTCACCCCTCCACTTT
abundance: few; v_gene: TRBV6-1; d_gene: NA; j_gene: TRBJ2-7; CDR3aa: CASKRQGQGPYEQYF; CDR3nt: TGTGCCAGCAAACGGCAGGGCCAGGGACCCTACGAGCAGTACTTC
abundance: NA; v_gene: TRBV6-4; d_gene: NA; j_gene: TRBJ2-6; CDR3aa: CASSEQGLSSGANVLTF; CDR3nt: TGTGCCAGCAGTGAGCAGGGCTTGAGCTCTGGGGCCAACGTCCTGACTTTC
abundance: few; v_gene: TRBV5-1; d_gene: NA; j_gene: TRBJ1-2; CDR3aa: CASSPRTDGGGYTF; CDR3nt: TGCGCCAGCAGCCCCAGGACAGACGGAGGGGGCTACACCTTC
abundance: NA; v_gene: TRBV14; d_gene: TRBD1; j_gene: TRBJ2-3; CDR3aa: CASSPGTGWTDTQYF; CDR3nt: TGTGCCAGCAGCCCGGGGACAGGGTGGACAGATACGCAGTATTTT
abundance: few; v_gene: TRBV6-1; d_gene: NA; j_gene: TRBJ1-6; CDR3aa: CASSAQGSRTLNSPLHF; CDR3nt: TGTGCCAGCAGTGCACAGGGTTCTCGAACCTTAAATTCACCCCTCCACTTT
abundance: few; v_gene: TRBV19; d_gene: NA; j_gene: TRBJ2-7; CDR3aa: CASSQRTGYEQYF; CDR3nt: TGTGCCAGTAGTCAGAGGACGGGCTACGAGCAGTACTTC
abundance: NA; v_gene: TRBV9; d_gene: NA; j_gene: TRBJ2-7; CDR3aa: CASSVGTVPTYEQYF; CDR3nt: TGTGCCAGCAGCGTAGGGACAGTTCCTACCTACGAGCAGTACTTC
abundance: NA; v_gene: TRBV5-4; d_gene: NA; j_gene: TRBJ2-3; CDR3aa: CASSRPSTDTQYF; CDR3nt: TGTGCCAGCAGCCGACCCTCCACAGATACGCAGTATTTT
abundance: NA; v_gene: TRBV18; d_gene: TRBD2; j_gene: TRBJ2-1; CDR3aa: CASSPAALAGGGEQFF; CDR3nt: TGTGCCAGCTCACCCGCGGCACTAGCGGGAGGGGGTGAGCAGTTCTTC
abundance: NA; v_gene: TRBV2; d_gene: NA; j_gene: TRBJ1-1; CDR3aa: CASGGGTEAFF; CDR3nt: TGTGCCTCGGGGGGCGGCACTGAAGCTTTCTTT
abundance: NA; v_gene: TRBV5-6; d_gene: TRBD1; j_gene: TRBJ1-1; CDR3aa: CASRGTGMNTEAFF; CDR3nt: TGTGCCAGCAGGGGGACAGGGATGAACACTGAAGCTTTCTTT
abundance: few; v_gene: TRBV10-1; d_gene: NA; j_gene: TRBJ2-1; CDR3aa: CASSESPEKWFF; CDR3nt: TGCGCCAGCAGTGAGTCGCCGGAGAAATGGTTCTTC
abundance: NA; v_gene: TRBV5-1; d_gene: NA; j_gene: TRBJ2-1; CDR3aa: CASSLVALLTTRDEQFF; CDR3nt: TGCGCCAGCAGCTTGGTAGCGTTATTGACTACACGCGATGAGCAGTTCTTC
abundance: NA; v_gene: TRBV7-2; d_gene: TRBD1; j_gene: TRBJ2-1; CDR3aa: CASSRTGGYNEQFF; CDR3nt: TGTGCCAGCAGCAGGACAGGGGGGTACAATGAGCAGTTCTTC
abundance: NA; v_gene: TRBV7-9; d_gene: NA; j_gene: TRBJ2-1; CDR3aa: CASSRGGGRNEQFF; CDR3nt: TGTGCCAGCAGCCGAGGGGGGGGTAGGAATGAGCAGTTCTTC